The 7 T cell receptor beta chains reported below all come from one sample, sequenced in a study of regulatory T cells in long-lasting Graves disease. The sample's time point: newly diagnosed GD, antithyroid drugs for less than 3 months. Extracted RNA from PBMCs served as the source of the TCR library. Both iRepertoire HTBI primers and Arm-PCR of CDR3 regions were used to build the TCR beta libraries. TCRdb ran MiXCR on the multiplex PCR reads and lists one entry per CDR3 protein. The sample carries 560,000 or so distinct CDR3 sequences, 15% to 20% recorded once. The data also belong to a second study, concerning T cells in Graves' hyperthyroidism and ophthalmopathy.

Sequences were derived from peripheral blood mononuclear cells (PBMCs), sampled at new diagnosis, from a patient treated with antithyroid drugs. Receptors originate from a man aged 18-30 years with Graves disease.

This clonotype occurred many times. The chain employs TRBV10-3 and TRBJ2-5; no clear D. Trimming shortened V by 3 bases and J by 2 bases, and 7 bases separated the two germline ends. Germline values: CDR1 ENHRY, CDR2 SYGVKD. The CDR3 extends over 13 amino acids. CDR3 region: CAISELPQETQYF. CDR3 DNA: TGTGCCATCAGTGAACTACCTCAAGAGACCCAGTACTTC.

This clonotype was seen repeatedly, ten times or more. The chain employs TRBV7-9 and TRBJ1-1; D ambiguous. Trimming removed 2 bases from V and 11 bases from J, with 18 bases in between. CDR3 length: 14 amino acids. The germline V gene encodes CDR1 SEHNR and CDR2 FQNEAQ (reference sequence). The CDR3 DNA sequence: TGTGCCAGCAGCTTACCCCGGGCCCCCCGAGGGGCTTTCTTT. The encoded protein is CASSLPRAPRGAFF.

This clonotype has ten or more counts. V usage is TRBV7-3 and J usage is TRBJ2-7; 8 bases are shared with TRBD2. CDR1 is SGHTA, CDR2 FQGTGA, per germline. This CDR3 region has 15 residues. The V gene end was trimmed by 1 base and the J gene end by 2 bases; junction bases not matched to a gene: 4. The chain's CDR3 is CASSLRDSGTYEQYF. The CDR3 DNA reads as TGTGCCAGCAGCTTAAGAGATAGCGGGACCTACGAGCAGTACTTC.

This clonotype was detected only a few times. V is TRBV19 and J is TRBJ2-7, with 12 positions matching TRBD1. The CDR3 has 14 residues. V lost 5 bases, J lost 6 bases, and 5 bases stayed unmatched. Germline-derived CDR1 and CDR2 are LNHDA and SQIVND (reference sequence). Written as DNA, the CDR3 is TGTGCCAGTAGTGCGGGGACAGGGGGCTTCGAGCAGTACTTC. Its protein is CASSAGTGGFEQYF.

This clonotype was picked up a small number of times. This chain uses TRBV10-2 with TRBJ2-3; a weak D match, TRBD2 (7 bases). The CDR3 has 15 amino acids. Per germline, CDR1 WSHSY and CDR2 SAAADI. The V and J ends lost 6 bases and 0 bases respectively, with 13 bases between them. CDR3 nucleotides: TGCGCCAGCAGCGAACGGGGGGCTAGCACAGATACGCAGTATTTT. Translating gives CASSERGASTDTQYF.

This clonotype has ten or more counts. DNA of the CDR3: TGTGCTATTCGAGGGGGTTCTCCCACCTACGAGCAGTACTTC. Protein: CAIRGGSPTYEQYF. The chain links TRBV7-9 to TRBJ2-7; weak D call: TRBD1 (6 bases). The CDR3 runs to 14 residues. Germline-derived CDR1 and CDR2 are SEHNR and FQNEAQ (reference sequence). Full variable domain (remainder filled in from reference TRBV7-9 and TRBJ2-7): DTGVSQNPRHKITKRGQNVTFRCDPISEHNRLYWYRQTLGQGPEFLTYFQNEAQLEKSRLLSDRFSAERPKGSFSTLEIQRTEQGDSAMYLCAIRGGSPTYEQYFGPGTRLTVT.

This chain joins TRBV27 and TRBJ1-1; D unclear. CDR1 is MNHEY and CDR2 is SMNVEV in the germline V gene (reference sequence). The length of the CDR3 is 14 residues. Between the trimmed V and J ends, which lost 5 bases and 1 base, there was a span of 11 bases. The CDR3 coding sequence is TGTGCCAGCAGTATCGATGGGGAGAACACTGAAGCTTTCTTT. Protein: CASSIDGENTEAFF.